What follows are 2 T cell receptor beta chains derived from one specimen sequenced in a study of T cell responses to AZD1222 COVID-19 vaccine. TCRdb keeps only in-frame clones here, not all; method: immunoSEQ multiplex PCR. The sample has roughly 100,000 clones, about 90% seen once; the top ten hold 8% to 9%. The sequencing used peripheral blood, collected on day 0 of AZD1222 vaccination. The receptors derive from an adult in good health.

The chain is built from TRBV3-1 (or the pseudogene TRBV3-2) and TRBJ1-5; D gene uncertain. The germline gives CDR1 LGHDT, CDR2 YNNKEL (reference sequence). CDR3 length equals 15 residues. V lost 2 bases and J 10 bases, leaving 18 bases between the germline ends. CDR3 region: CASSQQDFVSPPQHF. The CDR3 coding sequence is TGTGCCAGCAGCCAACAAGATTTCGTCAGCCCACCCCAGCATTTT.

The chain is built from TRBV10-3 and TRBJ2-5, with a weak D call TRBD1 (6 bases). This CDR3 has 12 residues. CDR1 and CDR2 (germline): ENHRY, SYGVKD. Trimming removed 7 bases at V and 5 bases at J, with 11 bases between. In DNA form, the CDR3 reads TGTGCCATCAAGGACAGTGGGGAGACCCAGTACTTC. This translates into CAIKDSGETQYF.